What follows are 18 T cell receptor beta chains derived from one specimen sequenced in a study of early T cells in non-severe SARS-CoV-2 infection. TCRdb independently ran MiXCR on the 5' RACE reads; one entry per CDR3 protein. Of about 50,000 distinct CDR3 sequences in the sample, over 8% were seen once. The specimen comprised whole blood, sampled at baseline. Source of these receptors: an adult who was a healthcare worker with PCR-confirmed SARS-CoV-2 infection or an uninfected control (not recorded which).

This clonotype was found many times. The CDR3 DNA is TGCAGCGTTCAGGGACAGGTTGGGCAAAAACTGTTTTTT. It is translated as CSVQGQVGQKLFF. The V and J genes are TRBV29-1 and TRBJ1-4; 8 bases are shared with TRBD1. Germline lookup yields CDR1 SQVTM and CDR2 ANQGSEA. V was clipped by 5 bases and J by 9 bases; unmatched bases: 8. This CDR3 has 13 residues.

This chain links TRBV28 with TRBJ2-3, with no clear D. Germline V gives CDR1 MDHEN, CDR2 SYDVKM. The CDR3 consists of 12 residues. Trimming shortened V by 7 bases and J by 5 bases, and 10 bases separated the two germline ends. CDR3: CASIGNVDTQYF. The CDR3 bases are TGTGCCAGCATCGGAAATGTAGATACGCAGTATTTT.

For the CDR3, the DNA is TGCAGTGCTAAAGGGGGCAGGGGTTACGAGCAGTACTTC. This codes for CSAKGGRGYEQYF. The J gene is TRBJ2-7, the V gene TRBV20-1, with 7 bases that match TRBD1. The CDR3 has 13 residues. V was clipped by 4 bases and J by 4 bases; unmatched bases: 7. From germline, CDR1 is DFQATT and CDR2 SNEGSKA (reference sequence).

The genes are TRBV4-2 and TRBJ2-7; tentative D call: TRBD2 (5 bases). V lost 4 bases and J 6 bases, leaving 13 bases between the germline ends. Germline CDR1 and CDR2: LGHNA and YNFKEQ. The CDR3 spans 13 residues. This CDR3 is CASSLQLESEQYF. The CDR3 DNA reads as TGTGCCAGCAGCCTCCAACTAGAGTCCGAGCAGTACTTC.

The chain recombines TRBV28 with TRBJ1-2, with TRBD1 matching 7 bases. Germline CDR1 MDHEN, CDR2 SYDVKM. CDR3 size: 13 residues. V was clipped by 9 bases and J by 2 bases; unmatched bases: 6. CDR3 loop: CASGTDKNYGYTF. CDR3 bases: TGTGCCAGTGGGACAGATAAAAACTATGGCTACACCTTC.

The sample holds many counts of this clonotype. The chain is built from TRBV2 and TRBJ2-3; 7 bases are a match to TRBD2. Germline-derived CDR1 and CDR2 are SNHLY and FYNNEI. With V trimmed by 3 bases and J by 0 bases, 9 bases remained unmatched. This CDR3 contains 17 residues. CDR3 amino acids: CASSDPGTTSSTDTQYF. Written as DNA, the CDR3 is TGTGCCAGCAGTGATCCCGGGACTACTTCTAGCACAGATACGCAGTATTTT.

This clonotype was found many times. The chain combines TRBV29-1 with TRBJ2-3; 8 bases line up with TRBD2. Germline loops: CDR1 SQVTM, CDR2 ANQGSEA. Germline trimming cut 7 bases from V and 1 base from J; bases unmatched to any gene: 13. The CDR3 has 16 amino acids. CDR3 bases: TGCAGCGCAAACCCAATAGCGGGATGGGGCACAGATACGCAGTATTTT. This encodes CSANPIAGWGTDTQYF.

This clonotype was observed a few times. V is TRBV10-1 and J is TRBJ2-1, with TRBD2 identical over 7 bases. This CDR3 has 13 amino acids. J gave up 12 bases and V 0 bases, and 5 bases lay outside the gene matches. Germline assignment: CDR1 WNHNN and CDR2 SYGVQD (reference sequence). DNA of the CDR3: TGCGCCAGCAGTGAGTCAGGACTAGGCATGCAGTTCTTC. Its protein is CASSESGLGMQFF.

This clonotype has only a few counts. Relative to the germline gene, one junction end is altered; a read error may explain this. The chain joins TRBV28 to TRBJ1-1; 7 bases map to TRBD1. Germline V gene lookup returns CDR1 MDHEN and CDR2 SYDVKM. The length of the CDR3 is 11 residues. For the CDR3, the DNA is TGTGCCTGGGACAGTGGGGGTGAAGCTTACTTT. The encoded protein is CAWDSGGEAYF. Combining the CDR3 with reference TRBV28 and TRBJ1-1 gives the whole variable domain DVKVTQSSRYLVKRTGEKVFLECVQDMDHENMFWYRQDPGLGLRLIYFSYDVKMKEKGDIPEGYSVSREKKERFSLILESASTNQTSMYLCAWDSGGEAYFGQGTRLTVV.

J is TRBJ2-3 and V is TRBV14; 9 bases align to TRBD2. This CDR3 region has 18 residues. The V segment lost 4 bases and the J segment 1 base; nucleotides outside the gene matches: 12. Germline CDR1 SGHDN, CDR2 FVKESK. The CDR3 here is CASSPSFRREGRTDTQYF. Written as DNA, the CDR3 is TGTGCCAGCAGCCCGAGTTTTAGGCGGGAGGGCCGCACAGATACGCAGTATTTT.

This clonotype was recorded many times. The chain couples TRBV7-6 to TRBJ2-7; 10 bases map to TRBD1. The CDR3 contains 16 residues. V gave up 1 base and J gave up 6 bases; unmatched junction bases: 9. Germline V CDR1 and CDR2: SGHVS, FNYEAQ. This CDR3 is CASSLVLRDRGCEQYF. The CDR3 DNA sequence: TGTGCCAGCAGCTTAGTTCTCCGGGACAGGGGCTGCGAGCAGTACTTC.

This clonotype was found a few times. The chain carries TRBV20-1 and TRBJ2-7, with D possibly being TRBD2 (5 bases). V shed 0 bases and J shed 7 bases, with 10 bases lying between them. The germline V gene has CDR1 DFQATT and CDR2 SNEGSKA (reference sequence). This CDR3 has 12 residues. CDR3 sequence reads: CSAREVTGEQYF. The CDR3 DNA reads as TGCAGTGCTAGAGAGGTCACGGGGGAGCAGTACTTC.

By share, this clonotype ranks as medium-sized. J is TRBJ2-7 and V is TRBV11-1; no clear D. The length of the CDR3 is 14 residues. From germline, CDR1 is SGHAT and CDR2 FQDESV (reference sequence). V was clipped by 6 bases and J by 1 base, with 13 bases between them. The CDR3 loop is CASSLMGSSYEQYF. In DNA, the CDR3 is TGTGCCAGCAGTCTCATGGGATCATCCTACGAGCAGTACTTC.

The gene calls are TRBV12-3 or TRBV12-4 and TRBJ2-3; D not resolved. The V gene lost 7 bases and the J gene lost 4 bases, with 18 bases spanning the gap. The CDR3 has 15 amino acids. The CDR3 sequence: CASKLAPNDPDTQYF. CDR3 DNA sequence: TGTGCCAGCAAATTAGCCCCAAACGACCCAGATACGCAGTATTTT.

This chain uses TRBV11-2 with TRBJ2-1; 13 nucleotides match TRBD2. V lost 5 bases and J lost 2; bases outside the gene matches: 6. Germline lookup yields CDR1 SGHAT and CDR2 FQNNGV. The CDR3 is 17 residues long. The CDR3 DNA reads as TGTGCCAGCAGCCCTGGGACTAGCGGGAACCCCTACAATGAGCAGTTCTTC. The encoded protein is CASSPGTSGNPYNEQFF.

This clonotype came up a few times. The V call is TRBV6-2 or TRBV6-3, the J call TRBJ2-1; 9 bases align to TRBD2. The germline V gene encodes CDR1 MNHEY and CDR2 SVGEGT. After removal of 2 bases from V and 12 bases from J, the junction contained 8 bases not matched to a gene. This CDR3 spans 14 amino acids. The CDR3 DNA reads TGTGCCAGCAGTTACGGGGCGGTTAGCGGGGGGCAGTTCTTC. It encodes CASSYGAVSGGQFF.

This clonotype showed up many times. The rearrangement joins TRBV5-4 to TRBJ2-3, with TRBD1 identical over 8 bases. Germline V gene data show CDR1 as SGHNT and CDR2 as YYREEE (reference sequence). The trim removed 4 bases at V and 5 bases at J, leaving 15 bases unmatched. This CDR3 comprises 17 residues. CDR3 DNA sequence: TGTGCCAGCAGCACCCGACAGGGGACCTCTTTGGGAGATACGCAGTATTTT. Amino acids: CASSTRQGTSLGDTQYF.

This clonotype was counted many times. The chain recombines TRBV2 with TRBJ2-1; D is ambiguous. V lost 3 bases and J 9 bases, leaving 9 bases between the germline ends. The CDR3 contains 12 residues. Germline lookup yields CDR1 SNHLY and CDR2 FYNNEI. The DNA of the CDR3 is TGTGCCAGCAGTGAGATCTATGGTGAGCAGTTCTTC. This sequence encodes CASSEIYGEQFF.